The present T cell receptor beta chain was sequenced within a study of regulatory T cells in long-lasting Graves disease. TCR beta libraries were built with iRepertoire HTBI primers and Arm-PCR of CDR3 regions. One entry per CDR3 protein results from TCRdb running MiXCR on the multiplex PCR reads. The profile covers roughly 350,000 distinct CDR3 sequences, with over 15% appearing a single time and about 27% taken by the ten largest. The CDR3 runs to 15 residues. CDR1 and CDR2 from the germline V gene are SGHVS and FNYEAQ. V lost 0 bases to trimming and J lost 6 bases, with 12 bases between them. The sample's time point: newly diagnosed GD, antithyroid drugs for less than 3 months. After RNA was extracted from PBMCs, the TCR library was made from it. Around 9 milliliters of peripheral blood were drawn into EDTA tubes. This clonotype has ten or more counts. These sequences were also reported in another study, on T cells in Graves' hyperthyroidism and ophthalmopathy.

Sequencing was performed on peripheral blood mononuclear cells (PBMCs), taken at new diagnosis, from a patient treated with antithyroid drugs. The chain couples TRBV7-6 to TRBJ2-4, with a weak D call TRBD2 (7 bases). This clonotype originated in a man in his forties or fifties with Graves disease. The CDR3 DNA follows: TGTGCCAGCAGCTTAGCCGGGGGGCTCGGAAACATTCAGTACTTC. Its protein is CASSLAGGLGNIQYF.